This T cell receptor beta chain was observed in a study of Ad26.COV2.S vaccination and SARS-CoV-2 variants. Sequencing used immunoSEQ multiplex PCR; TCRdb keeps in-frame clones, though not all of them. The table has a few hundred thousand clones, roughly four fifths seen once; the top ten hold about 8%. Treatment noted: around 19 received Ad26.COV2.S at low or high dose, single or two shots; 5 received placebo; per-sample allocation not given. Sampling was performed 63 days after the first vaccine or placebo injection. Vaccination used an Ad26 vector expressing Wuhan-strain SARS-CoV-2 spike. Germline CDR1 is SGHNT and CDR2 is YENEEA. Trimming at V came to 6 bases and at J to 9 bases, leaving 6 bases not matched to a gene. This CDR3 has 13 residues.

The rearrangement uses TRBV11-3 and TRBJ2-1, with TRBD1 matching over 9 bases. This material consisted of peripheral blood, taken in a trial of Ad26.COV2.S vaccine versus placebo. The receptor comes from a person aged 18-60 years who received the Ad26.COV2.S COVID-19 vaccine or a placebo. CDR3 sequence reads: CASRGTGTGEQFF. Written as DNA, the CDR3 is TGTGCCAGCAGAGGGACAGGGACGGGTGAGCAGTTCTTC.